Below, 26 T cell receptor beta chains from the same sample are listed, as sequenced in a study of T cell changes during pregnancy in multiple sclerosis. Using immunoSEQ multiplex PCR, the repertoire was profiled, and TCRdb retains in-frame clones only, with some absent. The top ten hold roughly 2.5% of the sample, which has around 65,000 clones, over 80% seen once. The sequences come from peripheral blood, collected in the second trimester of pregnancy. The source is a female donor in good health, enrolled as a control in a pregnancy study.

The chain employs TRBV7-9 and TRBJ2-1; 8 nucleotides align to TRBD2. Germline CDR1 SEHNR, CDR2 FQNEAQ (reference sequence). V shed 6 bases, J shed 4 bases, and the junction held 20 bases outside the gene matches. CDR3 length equals 19 residues. The CDR3 sequence is CASSSGGGLAGFSYNEQFF. CDR3 bases: TGTGCCAGCAGTTCCGGGGGGGGGCTAGCGGGCTTCTCTTACAATGAGCAGTTCTTC.

This chain uses TRBV2 with TRBJ2-1; D is possibly TRBD2 (5 bases). V lost 4 bases and J lost 7, with 17 bases in between. The CDR3 length is 15 residues. The germline V gene encodes CDR1 SNHLY and CDR2 FYNNEI. CDR3 residues: CASSVASLGSNEQFF. DNA of the CDR3: TGTGCCAGCAGTGTAGCTAGCCTGGGGAGTAATGAGCAGTTCTTC.

The rearrangement links TRBV2 to TRBJ1-4; D is ambiguous. Between the trimmed V and J ends, which lost 4 bases and 2 bases, there was a span of 14 bases. The CDR3 has 16 residues. Germline V CDR1 and CDR2: SNHLY, FYNNEI. The CDR3 DNA sequence: TGTGCCAGCAGTGGTGGTTGGGAGACCACTAATGAAAAACTGTTTTTT. Translation: CASSGGWETTNEKLFF.

The chain combines TRBV5-1 with TRBJ1-4; 9 bases map to TRBD1. From germline, CDR1 is SGHRS and CDR2 YFSETQ. The CDR3 totals 15 residues. V lost 4 bases to trimming and J lost 4 bases; unmatched junction nucleotides: 5. The CDR3 region is CASSPQGAHNEKLFF. In DNA, the CDR3 is TGCGCCAGCAGCCCACAGGGGGCCCATAATGAAAAACTGTTTTTT.

The genes are TRBV6-5 and TRBJ2-7; maybe TRBD1 (6 bases). The CDR3 spans 14 residues. The V end lost 2 bases, the J end lost 3 bases, and 11 bases lay between the germline ends. Germline V gene lookup returns CDR1 MNHEY and CDR2 SVGAGI. In DNA, the CDR3 is TGTGCCAGCAGTTACCTTGGGGGCCTCTACGAGCAGTACTTC. Translation: CASSYLGGLYEQYF.

This chain links TRBV10-3 with TRBJ2-1, with 14 bases identical to TRBD2. CDR1 and CDR2 from the germline V gene are ENHRY and SYGVKD. CDR3 length equals 15 residues. Germline trimming cut 6 bases from V and 9 bases from J; bases unmatched to any gene: 7. CDR3 loop: CAIRGTSGSLGEQFF. CDR3 sequence (DNA): TGTGCCATCAGGGGGACTAGCGGGAGTTTGGGTGAGCAGTTCTTC.

The rearrangement joins TRBV30 to TRBJ2-2; tentatively, D is TRBD1 (6 bases). Germline loops: CDR1 GTSNPN, CDR2 SVGIG (reference sequence). V was cut by 0 bases and J by 0 bases, with 11 bases left in between. This CDR3 has 16 amino acids. The CDR3 loop is CAWSVLTGTNTGELFF. The DNA for the CDR3 is TGTGCCTGGAGTGTACTAACAGGGACGAACACCGGGGAGCTGTTTTTT.

The chain carries TRBV19 and TRBJ2-5; D is uncertain. CDR1 is LNHDA, CDR2 SQIVND, per germline (reference sequence). This CDR3 comprises 13 residues. Deletions cut 6 bases from V and 4 bases from J, with 12 bases between. The CDR3 reads CASRGPPGETQYF. The CDR3 nucleotides are TGTGCCAGTAGGGGTCCCCCGGGAGAGACCCAGTACTTC.

The chain is built from TRBV4-2 and TRBJ1-3; 9 nucleotides align to TRBD1. The CDR3 loop spans 19 amino acids. Germline V lookup: CDR1 LGHNA, CDR2 YNFKEQ. V lost 5 bases, J lost 1 base, and 15 bases stayed unmatched. CDR3 nucleotides: TGTGCCAGCAGCTTAGGACAGGGGACCACTGCTTGGTCTGGAAACACCATATATTTT. It codes for CASSLGQGTTAWSGNTIYF.

The rearrangement links TRBV6-5 to TRBJ1-4; possible D gene TRBD1, 6 bases. Trimming shortened V by 5 bases and J by 4 bases, and 11 bases separated the two germline ends. Germline lookup yields CDR1 MNHEY and CDR2 SVGAGI. The CDR3 sequence is 14 residues long. CDR3 sequence reads: CASSPGQFNEKLFF. For the CDR3, the DNA is TGTGCCAGCAGTCCCGGACAGTTTAATGAAAAACTGTTTTTT.

The chain joins TRBV20-1 to TRBJ1-6; no definite D call. Germline CDR1 is DFQATT and CDR2 is SNEGSKA (reference sequence). The length of the CDR3 is 11 residues. The V end was cut by 6 bases, the J end by 14 bases, with 14 bases between. CDR3 sequence: CSAFQLSALHF. DNA for the CDR3: TGCAGTGCGTTTCAACTTTCGGCCCTCCACTTT.

The chain has TRBV15 and TRBJ2-3; D perhaps matches TRBD1 (5 bases). The CDR3 covers 12 residues. V lost 0 bases and J 12 bases, leaving 10 bases between the germline ends. Germline CDR1 reads LNHNV; CDR2 reads YYDKDF (reference sequence). The CDR3 DNA sequence: TGTGCCACCAGCAGAGAAGGGGTTCTTCAGTATTTT. This translates into CATSREGVLQYF.

CDR3 DNA sequence: TGCGCCAGCAGCCTGACAGGGTATGGGGGCTACACCTTC. Protein product: CASSLTGYGGYTF. The chain links TRBV10-2 to TRBJ1-2, with TRBD1 identical over 7 bases. The CDR3 covers 13 residues. From germline, CDR1 is WSHSY and CDR2 SAAADI. The ends lost 6 bases at V and 8 bases at J; junction bases unmatched: 9.

This rearrangement joins TRBV6-1 to TRBJ2-3; no reliable D call. Trimming stripped 7 bases from V and 8 bases from J, with 7 bases between. From germline, CDR1 is MNHNS and CDR2 SASEGT. The CDR3 extends over 10 amino acids. The CDR3 is CASIHGTQYF. The CDR3 DNA is TGTGCCAGCATACATGGTACGCAGTATTTT.

Only a few counts were recorded for this clone. The CDR3 bases are TGTGCCAGCAGCTTGTTAGGGGCAGGTGATGGCTACACCTTC. Its translation: CASSLLGAGDGYTF. This chain uses TRBV5-6 with TRBJ1-2; the D gene is possibly TRBD1 (5 bases). Trimming pared 1 base from V and 6 bases from J, leaving 13 bases between. The CDR3 loop spans 14 amino acids. CDR1 and CDR2 (germline): SGHDT, YYEEEE. Together with reference TRBV5-6 and TRBJ1-2, the CDR3 gives the full variable domain: DAGVTQSPTHLIKTRGQQVTLRCSPKSGHDTVSWYQQALGQGPQFIFQYYEEEERQRGNFPDRFSGHQFPNYSSELNVNALLLGDSALYLCASSLLGAGDGYTFGSGTRLTVV.

The genes are TRBV6-5 and TRBJ2-7, with D possibly matching TRBD1 (6 bases). V was cut by 3 bases and J by 4 bases, with 13 bases left in between. The CDR3 is 14 residues long. CDR1 and CDR2 (germline): MNHEY, SVGAGI. DNA of the CDR3: TGTGCCAGCAGTTATGCCAGGGGCGGTTACGAGCAGTACTTC. This gives the protein CASSYARGGYEQYF.

The chain is built from TRBV4-3 and TRBJ2-7, with D unresolved. Between the trimmed V and J ends, which lost 4 bases and 3 bases, there was a span of 16 bases. Germline V gene lookup returns CDR1 LGHNA and CDR2 YSLEER. The CDR3 runs 15 residues. The CDR3 reads CASSPSTETFYEQYF. DNA of the CDR3: TGCGCCAGCAGCCCTTCGACCGAGACTTTCTACGAGCAGTACTTC.

Only one count was recorded for this clone. V usage is TRBV30 and J usage is TRBJ2-5; TRBD2 aligns across 7 bases. Trimming took 1 base from V and 4 from J; bases not matched to a gene: 6. CDR3 size: 14 residues. Germline V lookup: CDR1 GTSNPN, CDR2 SVGIG (reference sequence). The CDR3: CAWSAWEGGETQYF. The CDR3 DNA reads as TGTGCCTGGAGTGCTTGGGAGGGCGGAGAGACCCAGTACTTC.

This clone was recorded once. The J gene is TRBJ1-2, the V gene TRBV18; 7 bases agree with TRBD1. V was clipped by 8 bases and J by 0 bases; unmatched bases: 3. This CDR3 is 13 amino acids long. Looked up from germline, CDR1 is KGHSH and CDR2 is LQKENI. CDR3 amino acids: CASRQGPNYGYTF. The CDR3 nucleotides are TGTGCCAGCCGACAGGGTCCTAACTATGGCTACACCTTC.

The rearrangement links TRBV4-2 to TRBJ2-4, with 7 bases fitting TRBD1. The length of the CDR3 is 16 residues. From germline, CDR1 is LGHNA and CDR2 YNFKEQ. J lost 0 bases, V lost 0 bases, and 2 bases had no gene match. This CDR3 is CASSQEGTVAKNIQYF. CDR3 DNA: TGTGCCAGCAGCCAAGAGGGGACAGTAGCCAAAAACATTCAGTACTTC.

The chain employs TRBV7-2 and TRBJ2-7; 11 nucleotides align to TRBD2. CDR1 SGHTA and CDR2 FQGNSA come from the germline V gene. The CDR3 runs 15 residues. The ends lost 5 bases at V and 2 bases at J; junction bases unmatched: 5. CDR3 protein: CASSQGLADAYEQYF. For the CDR3, the DNA is TGTGCCAGCAGCCAGGGACTAGCGGATGCCTACGAGCAGTACTTC.

The rearrangement joins TRBV2 to TRBJ2-1; D call uncertain. Trimming took 3 bases from V and 7 from J, leaving 10 bases between them. Germline values: CDR1 SNHLY, CDR2 FYNNEI. The CDR3 is made up of 13 amino acids. Here the CDR3 DNA reads TGTGCCAGCAGTGATCAGGATTATAATGAGCAGTTCTTC. Translating it yields CASSDQDYNEQFF.

The V call is TRBV6-6, the J call TRBJ2-5; TRBD2 is a possible D gene (5 bases). The length of the CDR3 is 12 residues. Germline V gives CDR1 MNHNY, CDR2 SVGAGI (reference sequence). The V end was cut by 2 bases, the J end by 6 bases, with 7 bases between. The CDR3 loop is CASSYEGQTQYF. Written as DNA, the CDR3 is TGTGCCAGCAGTTACGAGGGTCAGACCCAGTACTTC.

The J gene is TRBJ1-2, the V gene TRBV5-1; D perhaps matches TRBD1 (5 bases). V lost 0 bases and J 4 bases, leaving 13 bases between the germline ends. The CDR3 contains 15 residues. CDR1 is SGHRS and CDR2 is YFSETQ in the germline V gene. CDR3 coding DNA: TGCGCCAGCAGCTTGGATTCCGACAGCTTCTATGGCTACACCTTC. Its protein product is CASSLDSDSFYGYTF. The entire variable domain, with the rest obtained from reference TRBV5-1 and TRBJ1-2, is as follows: KAGVTQTPRYLIKTRGQQVTLSCSPISGHRSVSWYQQTPGQGLQFLFEYFSETQRNKGNFPGRFSGRQFSNSRSEMNVSTLELGDSALYLCASSLDSDSFYGYTFGSGTRLTVV.

V gene TRBV15 combines with J gene TRBJ2-7; tentatively, D is TRBD2 (6 bases). CDR3 length equals 16 residues. Germline V gives CDR1 LNHNV, CDR2 YYDKDF (reference sequence). V was shortened by 1 base and J by 1 base, with 14 bases between the two germline ends. The chain's CDR3 is CATSRGTGVGSYEQYF. CDR3 nucleotide sequence: TGTGCCACCAGCAGAGGTACGGGGGTTGGATCCTACGAGCAGTACTTC.

This rearrangement joins TRBV13 to TRBJ2-7, with 10 bases identical to TRBD1. Germline trimming cut 6 bases from V and 4 bases from J; bases unmatched to any gene: 6. Germline assignment: CDR1 PRHDT and CDR2 FYEKMQ (reference sequence). The CDR3 runs 14 residues. CDR3 sequence (DNA): TGTGCCAGCAGGTCGACAGGGGGCTCGTACGAGCAGTACTTC. Its translation: CASRSTGGSYEQYF. The full variable domain, with the rest looked up from reference TRBV13 and TRBJ2-7, is AAGVIQSPRHLIKEKRETATLKCYPIPRHDTVYWYQQGPGQDPQFLISFYEKMQSDKGSIPDRFSAQQFSDYHSELNMSSLELGDSALYFCASRSTGGSYEQYFGPGTRLTVT.